This T cell receptor (beta chain) stems from a study of shared T cell receptors in the human thymus. Trimming took 4 bases from V and 10 from J, leaving 19 bases between them. The CDR3 is made up of 14 amino acids. Germline assignment: CDR1 SGHVS and CDR2 FQNEAQ. This table comes from immunoSEQ multiplex PCR, and its TCRdb copy is limited to in-frame clones, with some not included. The sample has roughly 560,000 clones, around 78% seen once. These same data were also listed under a study on human thymus T cells. Turning to that study: It was healthy Finnish infants having corrective surgery for congenital heart defects who were the donors. Resections from corrective heart surgery provided thymus tissue. Gene usage (both V and J) appeared biased in thymic and blood repertoires. Unrelated individuals reportedly shared highly overlapping thymic TCR repertoires.

This rearrangement joins TRBV7-8 to TRBJ2-5, with D maybe TRBD2 (5 bases). This sequence was found in a boy under three years old with a congenital heart defect. Sequencing used thymocytes. Here the CDR3 reads CASSWFHGERGQYF. CDR3 sequence (DNA): TGTGCCAGCAGCTGGTTCCACGGGGAGAGAGGCCAGTACTTC.